One and the same sample provided the 19 T cell receptor beta chains below, sequenced in a study of blood T cell repertoires in COVID-19. Clones were sequenced by immunoSEQ multiplex PCR, and TCRdb holds only the in-frame ones, with some missing. The table has about 280,000 clones, about 86% seen once. The source material was peripheral blood. Source of these receptors: a woman aged 30 to 39 who had recovered from COVID-19.

A few counts support this clone. V usage is TRBV5-6 and J usage is TRBJ1-5, with unresolved D. CDR1 and CDR2 (germline): SGHDT, YYEEEE. The CDR3 contains 14 residues. Trimming took off 1 base at V and 5 bases at J, with 10 bases between the two ends. Here the CDR3 DNA reads TGTGCCAGCAGCTTGTGGAACAGTTATCAGCCCCAGCATTTT. Its protein is CASSLWNSYQPQHF.

The chain has TRBV19 and TRBJ1-1; the match to TRBD1 covers 7 bases. Per germline, CDR1 LNHDA and CDR2 SQIVND (reference sequence). Trimming removed 6 bases from V and 1 base from J; junction bases left unmatched: 5. The length of the CDR3 is 14 residues. In nucleotides, the CDR3 is TGTGCCAGTAGACTCAGACAGGGGAACACTGAAGCTTTCTTT. Amino acid sequence: CASRLRQGNTEAFF. The whole variable domain, remainder taken from reference TRBV19 and TRBJ1-1, is DGGITQSPKYLFRKEGQNVTLSCEQNLNHDAMYWYRQDPGQGLRLIYYSQIVNDFQKGDIAEGYSVSREKKESFPLTVTSAQKNPTAFYLCASRLRQGNTEAFFGQGTRLTVV.

The rearrangement joins TRBV3-1 (or the pseudogene TRBV3-2) to TRBJ1-1, with 8 bases matching TRBD1. From germline, CDR1 is LGHDT and CDR2 YNNKEL (reference sequence). V shed 4 bases and J 1 base; nucleotides not matched to a gene: 5. The CDR3 loop spans 15 amino acids. As DNA, the CDR3 is TGTGCCAGCAGCCCAACCGGGACAGGGAACACTGAAGCTTTCTTT. It encodes CASSPTGTGNTEAFF.

The chain combines TRBV13 with TRBJ1-6, with 9 nucleotides matching TRBD1. Germline V gene sequence: CDR1 PRHDT, CDR2 FYEKMQ (reference sequence). CDR3 length: 15 amino acids. V was pared by 4 bases and J by 10 bases, with 8 bases of the junction left unmatched. CDR3 loop: CASSSGQGVRSPLHF. The CDR3 bases are TGTGCCAGCAGCTCGGGACAGGGAGTTCGATCACCCCTCCACTTT.

This chain uses TRBV5-6 with TRBJ2-3, with 7 bases identical to TRBD2. Looked up from germline, CDR1 is SGHDT and CDR2 is YYEEEE. This CDR3 region has 14 residues. The trim removed 4 bases at V and 1 base at J, leaving 3 bases unmatched. The CDR3 coding sequence is TGTGCCAGCAGCCCGGGGAGGGGCACAGATACGCAGTATTTT. As protein: CASSPGRGTDTQYF. The complete variable domain, with remaining parts taken from reference TRBV5-6 and TRBJ2-3, reads DAGVTQSPTHLIKTRGQQVTLRCSPKSGHDTVSWYQQALGQGPQFIFQYYEEEERQRGNFPDRFSGHQFPNYSSELNVNALLLGDSALYLCASSPGRGTDTQYFGPGTRLTVL.

This clone was seen a few times. V is TRBV10-3 and J is TRBJ2-7, with 7 bases lining up with TRBD1. The length of the CDR3 is 15 residues. Trimming at V came to 3 bases and at J to 0 bases, leaving 5 bases not matched to a gene. Germline V gives CDR1 ENHRY, CDR2 SYGVKD. The CDR3 reads CAISEETGSSYEQYF. CDR3 DNA: TGTGCCATCAGTGAAGAGACAGGGAGCTCCTACGAGCAGTACTTC.

This clone showed up just a few times. The chain couples TRBV5-1 to TRBJ2-2, with TRBD2 matching over 7 bases. This CDR3 region has 16 residues. Germline V gene data show CDR1 as SGHRS and CDR2 as YFSETQ. V lost 7 bases to trimming and J lost 0 bases; unmatched junction nucleotides: 9. CDR3 nucleotide sequence: TGCGCCAGCTCTTACGAGGGACTACCGAACACCGGGGAGCTGTTTTTT. It translates to CASSYEGLPNTGELFF.

This clone came up once. The chain employs TRBV30 and TRBJ1-1; no clear D gene. CDR1 GTSNPN and CDR2 SVGIG come from the germline V gene (reference sequence). This CDR3 region has 13 residues. V lost 3 bases, J lost 1 base, and 9 bases lay in between. CDR3 loop: CAWRIAGNTEAFF. The DNA of the CDR3 is TGTGCCTGGAGGATAGCGGGGAACACTGAAGCTTTCTTT.

The chain carries TRBV10-3 and TRBJ2-7; tentative D call: TRBD2 (5 bases). The V and J ends lost 6 bases and 4 bases respectively, with 16 bases between them. This CDR3 region has 14 residues. Germline CDR1 ENHRY, CDR2 SYGVKD. This CDR3 is CAIRNGEQLYEQYF. The CDR3, as DNA: TGTGCCATCAGGAATGGGGAGCAGCTATACGAGCAGTACTTC.

The J gene is TRBJ1-1, the V gene TRBV7-9; tentatively, D is TRBD1 (6 bases). The CDR3 length is 16 residues. Germline V CDR1 and CDR2: SEHNR, FQNEAQ (reference sequence). Trimming stripped 5 bases from V and 5 bases from J, with 21 bases between. Here the CDR3 DNA reads TGTGCCAGCAGCGGAGATTCCACTGGGAGGGGGACTGAAGCTTTCTTT. Translation: CASSGDSTGRGTEAFF.

The chain links TRBV5-1 to TRBJ1-6, with D possibly being TRBD1 (5 bases). The V and J ends lost 4 bases and 3 bases respectively, with 8 bases between them. The CDR3 has 14 residues. CDR1 and CDR2 (germline): SGHRS, YFSETQ. The CDR3 coding sequence is TGCGCCAGCAGCCCGGGGGGCTATAATTCACCCCTCCACTTT. It specifies CASSPGGYNSPLHF.

J is TRBJ1-2 and V is TRBV6-2 or TRBV6-3; D perhaps matches TRBD1 (5 bases). V was pared by 2 bases and J by 4 bases, with 14 bases between. The CDR3 covers 15 residues. Germline assignment: CDR1 MNHEY and CDR2 SVGEGT. DNA of the CDR3: TGTGCCAGCAGTTACCAATGGACAAGTTCCTATGGCTACACCTTC. Its protein is CASSYQWTSSYGYTF.

This clone came up once. The rearrangement uses TRBV27 and TRBJ1-4; TRBD1 matches at 7 bases. Germline assignment: CDR1 MNHEY and CDR2 SMNVEV (reference sequence). The CDR3 runs to 14 residues. V trimming: 7 bases; J trimming: 8 bases; junction bases outside the gene matches: 10. CDR3 sequence reads: CASTKYLGGEKLFF. The CDR3 region has the DNA TGTGCCAGCACTAAGTATTTAGGGGGCGAAAAACTGTTTTTT.

The chain combines TRBV5-1 with TRBJ2-5, with TRBD2 matching 8 bases. This CDR3 spans 13 amino acids. The V gene's germline CDR1 is SGHRS and CDR2 YFSETQ. V shed 4 bases and J 5 bases; nucleotides not matched to a gene: 4. CDR3 protein: CASSPGGQETQYF. The CDR3 DNA sequence: TGCGCCAGCAGCCCGGGGGGGCAGGAGACCCAGTACTTC.

The chain combines TRBV27 with TRBJ2-3, with D uncertain. CDR1 is MNHEY and CDR2 is SMNVEV in the germline V gene (reference sequence). V dropped 1 base and J dropped 0 bases, with 8 bases sitting between them. The CDR3 length is 15 residues. The DNA of the CDR3 is TGTGCCAGCAGTTTATACAGACGGAGCACAGATACGCAGTATTTT. It encodes CASSLYRRSTDTQYF.

The chain couples TRBV10-3 to TRBJ1-4; the match to TRBD1 covers 8 bases. CDR3 length equals 14 residues. The J segment lost 11 bases and the V segment lost 6 bases, leaving 11 bases of the junction unmatched. Per the germline V gene, CDR1 is ENHRY and CDR2 is SYGVKD. The CDR3 coding sequence is TGTGCCATCAGCGAAGGGACAGGAAAGAAGAAACTGTTTTTT. The encoded protein is CAISEGTGKKKLFF.

The chain couples TRBV28 to TRBJ1-6; TRBD1 matches at 10 bases. Looked up from germline, CDR1 is MDHEN and CDR2 is SYDVKM. V lost 3 bases, J lost 7 bases, and 3 bases stayed unmatched. This CDR3 is built from 15 residues. The CDR3 DNA reads TGTGCCAGCAGTTTCCAGGGACAGGGGAATTCACCCCTCCACTTT. Protein sequence: CASSFQGQGNSPLHF.

The sample holds one count of this clone. This chain links TRBV2 with TRBJ2-3, with 9 bases fitting TRBD2. Germline CDR1 SNHLY, CDR2 FYNNEI. The trim removed 2 bases at V and 7 bases at J, leaving 7 bases unmatched. The CDR3 totals 15 residues. CDR3 nucleotides: TGTGCCAGCAGTGAATTGTCTAGCGGGACGAATACGCAGTATTTT. Its protein product is CASSELSSGTNTQYF.

This chain connects TRBV5-1 to TRBJ2-3; no definite D call. From germline, CDR1 is SGHRS and CDR2 YFSETQ. The CDR3 covers 14 residues. The V and J ends lost 1 base and 4 bases respectively, with 10 bases between them. Written as DNA, the CDR3 is TGCGCCAGCAGCTTGATTGGTGGCTCAGATACGCAGTATTTT. This sequence encodes CASSLIGGSDTQYF.